A selection of T cell receptor beta chains follows, all from one sample in a study of cytomegalovirus exposure and HLA in healthy donors. Generated by immunoSEQ multiplex PCR, the TCRdb table keeps only in-frame clones and is missing some. This sample carries 300,000 or so clones, 80% to 90% of them seen once, and the ten largest clones take 2%. Sequences were obtained from PBMCs. The receptors shown here come from a woman aged 40 to 55 in good health and CMV-seropositive. Each CDR3 is given with its conserved first and last residue. D genes are given only for firm matches. A clone size is listed for some rows: how often the clone was seen (once, few, many), or a class if it is expanded.

v_call,j_call,d_call,clone_size,cdr3_nt,cdr3_aa
TRBV4-3,TRBJ2-7,TRBD2,few,TGCGCCAGCAGCCAAGGGGCTAGCGGGGTCTACGAGCAGTACTTC,CASSQGASGVYEQYF
TRBV27,TRBJ2-2,TRBD2,NA,TGTGCCAGCAGTCCCTTAAGGGACTACTCGGGCACCGGGGAGCTGTTTTTT,CASSPLRDYSGTGELFF
TRBV19,TRBJ1-5,NA,once,TGTGCCAGTAGTATATATCGGGACAACAATCAGCCCCAGCATTTT,CASSIYRDNNQPQHF
TRBV7-9,TRBJ2-2,NA,NA,TGTGCCAGCAGCCCGGACTATTACACCGGGGAGCTGTTTTTT,CASSPDYYTGELFF
TRBV25-1,TRBJ2-7,TRBD2,NA,TGTGCCAGCAGTGAGGAGCTAGCGGGATACTACGAGCAGTACTTC,CASSEELAGYYEQYF
TRBV2,TRBJ1-4,TRBD1,NA,TGTGCCAGCAGTGGACAGGGGAGAGTTGAAAAACTGTTTTTT,CASSGQGRVEKLFF
TRBV10-1,TRBJ2-2,NA,once,TGCGCCAGCCGTGGGACCGCGGGCAGAAAGCTGTTTTTT,CASRGTAGRKLFF
TRBV21-1,TRBJ2-7,NA,NA,TGTGCCAGCAGAGGACAGGGGAGCTGCTACGAGCAGTACTTC,CASRGQGSCYEQYF
TRBV19,TRBJ2-2,NA,NA,TGTGCCAGTAGGGAGCAACCCGGGGAGCTGTTTTTT,CASREQPGELFF
TRBV2,TRBJ2-7,NA,once,TGTGCCAGCAGTGAAGCAGGGCAGGGTCAGCAGTACTTC,CASSEAGQGQQYF
TRBV19,TRBJ2-3,NA,NA,TGTGCCGCACAGGGAAAGACAGATACGCAGTATTTT,CAAQGKTDTQYF
TRBV6-5,TRBJ2-7,NA,NA,TGTGCCAGCAGCGCGGGGTTCGAGCAGTACTTC,CASSAGFEQYF
TRBV7-8,TRBJ2-2,TRBD1,NA,TGTGCCAGCAGCATCCAGGGGGCGAGGATCGGGGAGCTGTTTTTT,CASSIQGARIGELFF
TRBV5-1,TRBJ2-5,NA,once,TGCGCCAGCAGAGTGTCAGGCCAAGAGACCCAGTACTTC,CASRVSGQETQYF
TRBV29-1,TRBJ2-2,TRBD1,NA,TGCAGCGTTACGGACAGGACAGCCACCGGGGAGCTGTTTTTT,CSVTDRTATGELFF
TRBV25-1,TRBJ2-3,TRBD1,NA,TGTGCCAGCAGTGTGGACAGGGGGAAGCAGTATTTT,CASSVDRGKQYF
TRBV7-8,TRBJ2-5,NA,NA,TGTGCCAGCTTGGGGCTAGAAGGGTACGGGTACTTC,CASLGLEGYGYF
TRBV7-9,TRBJ1-2,NA,NA,TGTGCCAGCAGCTCGACAGCGTATGGCTACACCTTC,CASSSTAYGYTF
TRBV27,TRBJ2-3,NA,once,TGTGCCAGCAGTCCGTTCCCACTTGCCACTAGCACAGATACGCAGTATTTT,CASSPFPLATSTDTQYF
TRBV30,TRBJ1-2,NA,NA,TGTGCCTGGAGTCTAGTGGGGGCGACAGTTAACTATGGCTACACCTTC,CAWSLVGATVNYGYTF
TRBV18,TRBJ2-7,NA,NA,TGTGCCAGCTCACCAAGTGGGCAGGGCTACGAGCAGTACTTC,CASSPSGQGYEQYF
TRBV4-2,TRBJ2-5,NA,NA,TGTGCCAGCAGCCAAGTCCTCGCAGGGCAGGCGACCCAGTACTTC,CASSQVLAGQATQYF
TRBV7-9,TRBJ1-1,NA,once,TGTGCCAGCAGCTTAGCGCAACTCAAGAACACTGAAGCTTTCTTT,CASSLAQLKNTEAFF
TRBV19,TRBJ1-5,NA,once,TGTGCCAGTAGTGTCTCTCCGACAGCTAGCAATCAGCCCCAGCATTTT,CASSVSPTASNQPQHF
TRBV28,TRBJ2-4,TRBD2,NA,TGTGCCAGCAGTAAACCGCGAGGGAGGGACATTCAGTACTTC,CASSKPRGRDIQYF
TRBV29-1,TRBJ2-1,NA,NA,TGCAGCGCCGAGGACAGATACAATGAGCAGTTCTTC,CSAEDRYNEQFF
TRBV7-2,TRBJ2-1,TRBD2,NA,TGTGCCAGCAAGTTTCGCGGGGGACCCAATGAGCAGTTCTTC,CASKFRGGPNEQFF
TRBV7-9,TRBJ1-1,NA,NA,TGTGCCAGCAGCCTAGACTCCGGGAACACTGAAGCTTTCTTT,CASSLDSGNTEAFF
TRBV9,TRBJ2-3,TRBD2,NA,TGTGCCAGCAGCGTCGGTCTAGCGGAACTTAGCACAGATACGCAGTATTTT,CASSVGLAELSTDTQYF
TRBV7-6,TRBJ2-7,TRBD2,NA,TGTGCCAGCAGCTCGGCTAGCGGGAGGGGACCCTACGAGCAGTACTTC,CASSSASGRGPYEQYF
TRBV7-2,TRBJ2-1,TRBD2,NA,TGTGCCAGCAGCTTAGACGGGACTAGGTGGTTCTTC,CASSLDGTRWFF
TRBV19,TRBJ1-5,TRBD1,once,TGTGCCAGTACCGGGACAGGGTACGATCAGCCCCAGCATTTT,CASTGTGYDQPQHF
TRBV2,TRBJ1-6,NA,NA,TGTGCCAGCAGTGAAATCGACAGTAGGAATTCACCCCTCCACTTT,CASSEIDSRNSPLHF
TRBV19,TRBJ2-1,NA,NA,TGTGCCAGTAGTATAGATCTAAGGGGGAGGGCCGGTGAGCAGTTCTTC,CASSIDLRGRAGEQFF
TRBV6-5,TRBJ1-3,TRBD1,NA,TGTGCCAGCAAAACCGGACAGGGGCTGGACACCATATATTTT,CASKTGQGLDTIYF
TRBV6-5,TRBJ1-2,TRBD1,NA,TGTGCCAGCAGGGACCGGGACAGGTTCTATGGCTACACCTTC,CASRDRDRFYGYTF
TRBV7-8,TRBJ2-3,NA,once,TGTGCCAGCAGCTACCAGGTGAAGGGCACAGATACGCAGTATTTT,CASSYQVKGTDTQYF
TRBV30,TRBJ1-2,TRBD1,NA,TGTGCCTGGAGGGAAACAGGGGTCGGGGTGGATGGCTACACCTTC,CAWRETGVGVDGYTF
TRBV15,TRBJ2-7,NA,NA,TGTGCCACCAGCATTTCAGTTGGGAGTTACTACGAGCAGTACTTC,CATSISVGSYYEQYF
TRBV5-1,TRBJ2-3,TRBD2,few,TGCGCCAGCAGCCCGGCGACTAGCGGGAGGGTAGATACGCAGTATTTT,CASSPATSGRVDTQYF
TRBV5-1,TRBJ2-1,TRBD1,NA,TGCGCCAGCAGCCCCGGGACAGGGCTTTTGGGCAATGAGCAGTTCTTC,CASSPGTGLLGNEQFF
TRBV29-1,TRBJ2-2,TRBD2,NA,TGCAGCGTTGACGCGGGAGGGCGGGCCGGGGAGCTGTTTTTT,CSVDAGGRAGELFF
TRBV6-5,TRBJ2-7,TRBD1,NA,TGTGCCAGCAGCCGACAGGGTTCGGCCGAGCAGTACTTC,CASSRQGSAEQYF
TRBV2,TRBJ1-1,NA,few,TGTGCCAGCAGAGTGGGAACAGGGATGAACACTGAAGCTTTCTTT,CASRVGTGMNTEAFF
TRBV5-6,TRBJ2-7,NA,NA,TGTGCCAGCAGCTTGATAGGGGACTCCTACGAGCAGTACTTC,CASSLIGDSYEQYF
TRBV18,TRBJ2-7,TRBD1,NA,TGTGCCAGCTCGCAGTTGGACAGGGCCCGTTCCTACGAGCAGTACTTC,CASSQLDRARSYEQYF
TRBV6-6,TRBJ2-2,TRBD2,NA,TGTGCCACTGAACGTGAACTAGCGGGAAGTAGGGAGCTGTTTTTT,CATERELAGSRELFF
TRBV10-3,TRBJ2-3,TRBD2,NA,TGTGCCACCGGGGGACTAAGCACAGATACGCAGTATTTT,CATGGLSTDTQYF
TRBV18,TRBJ2-7,TRBD2,NA,TGTGCCAGCTCACCCGGGACTAGCCGTACCTACGAGCAGTACTTC,CASSPGTSRTYEQYF
TRBV30,TRBJ1-6,NA,NA,TGTGCCTGTAACTACCGGAGGTTAATAGGTTCACCCCTCCACTTT,CACNYRRLIGSPLHF
TRBV5-8,TRBJ2-5,TRBD2,NA,TGTGCCAGTACCCTAGCGGGAGAGACCCAGTACTTC,CASTLAGETQYF
TRBV19,TRBJ2-7,TRBD2,few,TGTGCCAGTAGTATTAGTGGAACTAGCGGATCCTACGAGCAGTACTTC,CASSISGTSGSYEQYF
TRBV2,TRBJ2-2,NA,NA,TGTGCCAGCAGTGAGCAGGGTTACACCGGGGAGCTGTTTTTT,CASSEQGYTGELFF
TRBV7-3,TRBJ2-1,TRBD1,NA,TGTGCCAGCAGCACGCCAGGGGGCAATGAGCAGTTCTTC,CASSTPGGNEQFF